This T cell receptor beta chain was sequenced during a study of T-cell reconstitution after alpha-beta-depleted transplantation in children. This sample's TCRbeta library carried unique molecular identifier barcodes. TCRdb re-called the PCR reads through MiXCR, storing one row per CDR3 protein. In the table there are some 490,000 distinct CDR3 sequences, approximately 13% of which are singletons. CDR3 length: 15 amino acids. The V gene end was trimmed by 4 bases and the J gene end by 4 bases; junction bases not matched to a gene: 7. Germline assignment: CDR1 LGHNT and CDR2 FRNRAP. Sequenced material: PBMCs from the stem cell graft donor, taken from the stem cell graft. The source is a human donor who donated a stem cell graft to a child with combined immunodeficiency. The chain combines TRBV12-5 with TRBJ2-7, with 10 bases matching TRBD1. CDR3 nucleotides: TGTGCTAGTGGTTCAGGGACAGGGGTGGGGTACGAGCAGTACTTC. Its translation: CASGSGTGVGYEQYF.